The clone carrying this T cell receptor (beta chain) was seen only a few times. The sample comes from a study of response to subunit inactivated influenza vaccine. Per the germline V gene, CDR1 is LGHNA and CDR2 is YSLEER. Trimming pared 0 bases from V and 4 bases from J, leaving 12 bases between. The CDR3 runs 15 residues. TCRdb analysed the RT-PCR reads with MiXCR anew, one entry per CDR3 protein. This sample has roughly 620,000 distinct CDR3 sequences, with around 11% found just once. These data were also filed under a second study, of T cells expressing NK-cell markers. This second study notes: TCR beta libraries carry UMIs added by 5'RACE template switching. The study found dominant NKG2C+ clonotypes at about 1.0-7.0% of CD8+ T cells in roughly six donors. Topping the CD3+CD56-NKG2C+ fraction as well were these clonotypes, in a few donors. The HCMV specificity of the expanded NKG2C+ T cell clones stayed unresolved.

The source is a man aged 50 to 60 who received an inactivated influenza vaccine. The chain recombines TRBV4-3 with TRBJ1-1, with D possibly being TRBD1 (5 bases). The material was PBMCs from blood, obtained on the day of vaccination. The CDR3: CASSQDAQGSTEAFF. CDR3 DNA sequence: TGCGCCAGCAGCCAAGATGCCCAGGGAAGCACTGAAGCTTTCTTT.